The clone carrying this T cell receptor beta chain was observed a few times. Its antigen remains unidentified. These data come from a study of T cell repertoires in cytomegalovirus infection. The V gene's germline CDR1 is SGHNT and CDR2 YYREEE (reference sequence). CDR3 size: 15 residues. The V end lost 0 bases, the J end lost 1 base, and 11 bases lay between the germline ends. TCRdb itself ran the reads through MiXCR, one entry per CDR3 protein. Of about 700,000 distinct CDR3 sequences in the sample, about 33% were seen once. Broader study findings: In two of eight donors, the top clonotype was HLA-C-restricted CMV-specific.

The TCR sequence derives from a human donor in good health (CMV status not recorded). Some clones in this sample may be carry-over from other donors' samples. The specimen was cultured PBMCs, collected from culture after CMV antigen stimulation. The chain is built from TRBV5-4 and TRBJ2-7; D is undetermined. The CDR3 coding sequence is TGTGCCAGCAGCTTGGTAGGCCTAGGATCCTACGAGCAGTACTTC. Protein: CASSLVGLGSYEQYF.